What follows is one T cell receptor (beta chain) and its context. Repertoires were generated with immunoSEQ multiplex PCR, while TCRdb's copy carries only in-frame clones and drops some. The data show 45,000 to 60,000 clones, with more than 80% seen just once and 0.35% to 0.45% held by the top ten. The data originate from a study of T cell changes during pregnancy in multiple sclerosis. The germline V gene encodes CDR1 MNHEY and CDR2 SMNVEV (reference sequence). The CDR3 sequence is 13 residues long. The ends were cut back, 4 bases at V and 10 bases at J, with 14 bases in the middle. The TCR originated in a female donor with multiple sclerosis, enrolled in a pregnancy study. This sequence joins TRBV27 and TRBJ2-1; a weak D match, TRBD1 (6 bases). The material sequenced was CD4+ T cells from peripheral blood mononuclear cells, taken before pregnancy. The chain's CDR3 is CASSSTGTKEQFF. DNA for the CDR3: TGTGCCAGCAGTTCGACAGGAACTAAGGAGCAGTTCTTC.